Sequencing of this T cell receptor (beta chain) was carried out in a study of post-analysis software for immune sequencing data. Study-wide results and caveats: By F measure, strong co-clustering occurred among samples prepared in the same batch. A few TRBV segments, TRBV5-6, TRBV5-1 and TRBV20-1 among them, were found more frequent in patients than controls. Comparison with controls showed significantly lower normalized Chao1 diversity in multiple sclerosis patients.

cDNA libraries of TCR beta carried unique molecular identifiers. MiXCR, applied by TCRdb to the PCR reads, yields one record per CDR3 protein. Of approximately 660,000 distinct CDR3 sequences in the sample, roughly three fifths are singletons; the top ten hold about 11%. The V gene lost 0 bases and the J gene lost 4 bases, with 9 bases spanning the gap. From germline, CDR1 is SGHTA and CDR2 FQGNSA. The CDR3 is 14 amino acids. Turning to this clonotype: The antigen is unknown.

Sequenced material: blood. The sequence came from a girl aged 2 to 10 with multiple sclerosis. The chain employs TRBV7-2 and TRBJ1-2, with D perhaps matching TRBD1 (5 bases). CDR3 nucleotides: TGTGCCAGCAGCTTAGCGACGGGGGTCTATGGCTACACCTTC. Protein: CASSLATGVYGYTF.